These 12 T cell receptor beta chains were all obtained from the same sample, sequenced in a study of patients and donors after allogeneic stem cell transplantation. TCRdb reprocessed the RT-PCR reads via MiXCR and lists one record per CDR3 protein. The sample comprises over 400,000 distinct CDR3 sequences, 16% of which are singletons, and 6% to 8% rests with the top ten. Sequencing was performed on blood, either unsorted or a sorted T cell fraction (not recorded which). Receptors originate from a human donor who was either an allogeneic HSCT recipient or a stem cell or donor lymphocyte infusion donor (not recorded which). It is not recorded whose cells these are; they may come from a transplant donor.

The chain joins TRBV11-2 to TRBJ2-7; no clear D. Germline V gene data show CDR1 as SGHAT and CDR2 as FQNNGV. The V and J ends lost 5 bases and 2 bases respectively, with 13 bases between them. The CDR3 has 14 residues. The CDR3 nucleotides are TGTGCCAGCAGCATCTACCGGGTTACCTACGAGCAGTACTTC. Protein product: CASSIYRVTYEQYF.

This clonotype was found many times. The rearrangement uses TRBV6-5 and TRBJ2-2, with D possibly matching TRBD2 (5 bases). The CDR3 covers 12 residues. The V gene lost 8 bases and the J gene lost 7 bases, with 11 bases spanning the gap. Germline V CDR1 and CDR2: MNHEY, SVGAGI. The CDR3 protein is CASRWEYGELFF. For the CDR3, the DNA is TGTGCCAGCCGGTGGGAGTACGGGGAGCTGTTTTTT.

The chain uses TRBV20-1 and TRBJ1-1; D may be TRBD1 (6 bases). V was cut by 6 bases and J by 6 bases, with 11 bases left in between. CDR1 is DFQATT, CDR2 SNEGSKA, per germline (reference sequence). This CDR3 region has 11 residues. The CDR3 bases are TGCAGTGCACAGGGAAACGCTGAAGCTTTCTTT. Translating it yields CSAQGNAEAFF.

V gene TRBV5-1 combines with J gene TRBJ2-7; D may be TRBD1 (6 bases). CDR3 size: 13 residues. Between the trimmed V and J ends, which lost 7 bases and 3 bases, there was a span of 14 bases. The V gene's germline CDR1 is SGHRS and CDR2 YFSETQ. CDR3: CASGQDRNYEQYF. The CDR3 nucleotides read TGCGCCAGCGGCCAAGACAGGAACTACGAGCAGTACTTC.

The rearrangement uses TRBV5-1 and TRBJ1-5; D is undetermined. Looked up from germline, CDR1 is SGHRS and CDR2 is YFSETQ. CDR3 length: 14 residues. Trimming stripped 0 bases from V and 2 bases from J, with 6 bases between. The CDR3 spells CASSLDPGNQPQHF. The CDR3, as DNA: TGCGCCAGCAGCTTGGACCCCGGCAATCAGCCCCAGCATTTT.

This clonotype was seen a few times. The rearrangement uses TRBV20-1 and TRBJ2-5; D gene ambiguous. This CDR3 is 15 amino acids long. Between the trimmed V and J ends, which lost 1 base and 2 bases, there was a span of 14 bases. Germline lookup yields CDR1 DFQATT and CDR2 SNEGSKA (reference sequence). The CDR3 loop is CSARVPFLEQETQYF. CDR3 DNA sequence: TGCAGTGCTAGAGTTCCATTTCTAGAACAAGAGACCCAGTACTTC.

V is TRBV16 and J is TRBJ2-5; no firm D call. The CDR3 extends over 12 amino acids. Germline V lookup: CDR1 KGHSY, CDR2 FQNENV. V lost 2 bases and J lost 5, with 6 bases in between. The CDR3 protein is CASSQGLETQYF. CDR3 nucleotides: TGTGCCAGCAGCCAAGGTCTGGAGACCCAGTACTTC.

The V gene is TRBV15, the J gene TRBJ1-2; 8 bases fit TRBD1. V lost 4 bases and J lost 7; bases outside the gene matches: 5. The CDR3 extends over 13 amino acids. Germline values: CDR1 LNHNV, CDR2 YYDKDF (reference sequence). The CDR3 reads CATSMQGAGGYTF. Written as DNA, the CDR3 is TGTGCCACCAGCATGCAGGGGGCGGGTGGCTACACCTTC.

This clonotype was counted between two and nine times. J is TRBJ2-3 and V is TRBV7-3; TRBD1 matches 10 bases. From germline, CDR1 is SGHTA and CDR2 FQGTGA. V shed 1 base, J shed 4 bases, and the junction held 2 bases outside the gene matches. The CDR3 has 15 amino acids. The CDR3 loop is CASSLKGTGADTQYF. Here the CDR3 DNA reads TGTGCCAGCAGCTTAAAGGGGACAGGGGCAGATACGCAGTATTTT.

This clonotype was found a few times. V is TRBV4-1 and J is TRBJ1-1; a possible D gene is TRBD1 (5 bases). The CDR3 covers 15 residues. V dropped 1 base and J dropped 1 base, with 10 bases sitting between them. The germline V gene has CDR1 MGHRA and CDR2 YSYEKL. CDR3 amino acids: CASSQGGPKNTEAFF. CDR3 nucleotides: TGCGCCAGCAGCCAAGGGGGCCCCAAGAACACTGAAGCTTTCTTT.

This clonotype was recorded at least ten times. The V call is TRBV20-1, the J call TRBJ1-2; D not certain. The CDR3 consists of 10 residues. Germline CDR1 reads DFQATT; CDR2 reads SNEGSKA (reference sequence). V lost 2 bases to trimming and J lost 8 bases, with 6 bases between them. As DNA, the CDR3 is TGCAGTGCTAGAAGGGAAGGCTACACCTTC. Its translation: CSARREGYTF.

The sample holds a few counts of this clonotype. The rearrangement joins TRBV7-2 to TRBJ1-1; TRBD1 is a possible D gene (5 bases). The CDR3 is made up of 16 amino acids. V gave up 1 base and J gave up 1 base, with 13 bases separating them. The V gene's germline CDR1 is SGHTA and CDR2 FQGNSA. CDR3 bases: TGTGCCAGCAGCTTAGAGACAGCCTGGGGGAACACTGAAGCTTTCTTT. Translated, it gives CASSLETAWGNTEAFF.